What follows are 27 T cell receptor beta chains derived from one specimen sequenced in a study of T cell repertoires in cytomegalovirus infection. One entry per CDR3 protein, called by TCRdb with MiXCR from the reads. The sample gives fewer than 550,000 distinct CDR3 sequences, about 11% of which show up once; more than 8.5% is in the top ten. Sequenced input: PBMCs. The receptors derive from a human donor in good health (CMV status not recorded). Some clones in this sample may be carry-over from other donors' samples.

This clonotype was picked up a small number of times. This chain links TRBV7-9 with TRBJ2-2, with no clear D. Germline-derived CDR1 and CDR2 are SEHNR and FQNEAQ (reference sequence). V shed 5 bases and J shed 4 bases, with 8 bases lying between them. The CDR3 totals 13 residues. CDR3 bases: TGTGCCAGCAGCCTGTCATCCACCGGGGAGCTGTTTTTT. Translating gives CASSLSSTGELFF.

This clonotype was seen a handful of times. J is TRBJ1-3 and V is TRBV7-9, with D uncertain. Germline lookup yields CDR1 SEHNR and CDR2 FQNEAQ (reference sequence). V was pared by 5 bases and J by 1 base, with 15 bases between. The CDR3 runs to 16 residues. Here the CDR3 reads CASSIPGIRSGNTIYF. For the CDR3, the DNA is TGTGCCAGCAGCATACCAGGAATCCGGTCTGGAAACACCATATATTTT.

In this sample, this clonotype turned up many times. The chain links TRBV2 to TRBJ1-6, with 9 positions matching TRBD1. V shed 3 bases and J 7 bases; nucleotides not matched to a gene: 4. CDR1 SNHLY and CDR2 FYNNEI come from the germline V gene. The CDR3 is 15 residues long. For the CDR3, the DNA is TGTGCCAGCAGTGACATGGGACAGGGAAATTCACCCCTCCACTTT. It yields the protein CASSDMGQGNSPLHF.

This clonotype was counted at least ten times. The chain links TRBV5-1 to TRBJ2-3; 10 nucleotides line up with TRBD2. Germline values: CDR1 SGHRS, CDR2 YFSETQ. Trimming cost V 5 bases and J 1 base; bases outside gene matches: 10. This CDR3 has 17 residues. CDR3 protein: CASRGVAGGLGTDTQYF. CDR3 nucleotides: TGCGCCAGCAGAGGAGTAGCGGGAGGTCTCGGCACAGATACGCAGTATTTT. The full variable domain, its missing parts supplied by reference TRBV5-1 and TRBJ2-3, is KAGVTQTPRYLIKTRGQQVTLSCSPISGHRSVSWYQQTPGQGLQFLFEYFSETQRNKGNFPGRFSGRQFSNSRSEMNVSTLELGDSALYLCASRGVAGGLGTDTQYFGPGTRLTVL.

Many counts were recorded for this clonotype. The rearrangement joins TRBV9 to TRBJ2-7; no clear D gene. The CDR3 consists of 14 residues. Germline loops: CDR1 SGDLS, CDR2 YYNGEE. Deletions cut 4 bases from V and 2 bases from J, with 13 bases between. DNA for the CDR3: TGTGCCAGCAGCCCCCGAGACGGGCCCTACGAGCAGTACTTC. Translated: CASSPRDGPYEQYF.

In its sample, this clonotype was seen many times. The CDR3 DNA is TGTGCCAGCAGCGCAACGATGGGTCAAGGCACAGATACGCAGTATTTT. This encodes CASSATMGQGTDTQYF. The V and J genes are TRBV7-8 and TRBJ2-3, with unresolved D. The CDR3 length is 16 residues. CDR1 SGHVS and CDR2 FQNEAQ come from the germline V gene. The V gene lost 5 bases and the J gene lost 1 base, with 16 bases spanning the gap.

Remarks on this clonotype: A much larger clonotype is one base distant, so this may be a read error. The chain carries TRBV20-1 and TRBJ1-3; TRBD1 might be the D (6 bases). Germline values: CDR1 DFQATT, CDR2 SNEGSKA (reference sequence). CDR3 length: 17 residues. Trimming took off 0 bases at V and 0 bases at J, with 15 bases between the two ends. The CDR3 nucleotides read TGCAGTGCTAGAGATCCAGTACAGGGAAACTCTGGAAACACCATATATTTT. This sequence encodes CSARDPVQGNSGNTIYF.

As for this clonotype: Being one base from a much bigger clone, this may be a read error. The rearrangement links TRBV28 to TRBJ1-5, with TRBD1 identical over 7 bases. The J call may not be correct, given that the DNA end is closer to TRBJ2-3. Per germline, CDR1 MDHEN and CDR2 SYDVKM. The CDR3 length is 14 residues. The CDR3 protein is CASSWTGSNQPQYF. As DNA, the CDR3 is TGTGCCAGCAGTTGGACAGGAAGCAATCAGCCCCAGTATTTT.

The table lists this clonotype with many counts. The chain has TRBV27 and TRBJ1-5, with TRBD1 matching over 10 bases. The V and J ends lost 5 bases and 2 bases, in that order; junction bases with no gene match: 6. The CDR3 runs to 16 residues. Per the germline V gene, CDR1 is MNHEY and CDR2 is SMNVEV (reference sequence). CDR3 region: CASSPKTGGGNQPQHF. DNA for the CDR3: TGTGCCAGCAGTCCCAAGACAGGGGGCGGCAATCAGCCCCAGCATTTT.

This clonotype showed up just a few times. The chain combines TRBV20-1 with TRBJ2-7; no definite D call. The V end lost 4 bases, the J end lost 0 bases, and 7 bases lay between the germline ends. CDR3 length: 12 residues. CDR1 and CDR2 from the germline V gene are DFQATT and SNEGSKA (reference sequence). For the CDR3, the DNA is TGCAGTGCTACAGGTTCCTCCTACGAGCAGTACTTC. Translating it yields CSATGSSYEQYF.

This clonotype was detected ten times or more. This rearrangement joins TRBV4-1 to TRBJ2-1; D is unclear. Looked up from germline, CDR1 is MGHRA and CDR2 is YSYEKL. This CDR3 spans 12 amino acids. The V end lost 5 bases, the J end lost 9 bases, and 11 bases lay between the germline ends. CDR3 sequence (DNA): TGCGCCAGCAGCACAGTCAGAGGTGAGCAGTTCTTC. Protein: CASSTVRGEQFF.

This clonotype was observed at least ten times. The chain has TRBV10-3 and TRBJ2-5; 7 positions match TRBD1. The length of the CDR3 is 12 residues. Germline loops: CDR1 ENHRY, CDR2 SYGVKD. The V segment lost 6 bases and the J segment 5 bases; nucleotides outside the gene matches: 3. CDR3 loop: CAISSDRETQYF. In DNA, the CDR3 is TGTGCCATCAGCTCGGACAGGGAGACCCAGTACTTC.

The V gene is TRBV2, the J gene TRBJ1-4; D gene ambiguous. The CDR3 runs to 10 residues. Per germline, CDR1 SNHLY and CDR2 FYNNEI. V shed 4 bases and J shed 8 bases, with 2 bases lying between them. For the CDR3, the DNA is TGTGCCAGCAGTGCGGAAAAACTGTTTTTT. It translates to CASSAEKLFF.

This clonotype was observed many times. The chain combines TRBV14 with TRBJ2-1; 7 bases match TRBD2. CDR1 is SGHDN, CDR2 FVKESK, per germline. The CDR3 sequence is 13 residues long. The V and J ends lost 5 bases and 9 bases, in that order; junction bases with no gene match: 7. For the CDR3, the DNA is TGTGCCAGCAGCGCTGGACTAGTTGGTGAGCAGTTCTTC. Translation gives CASSAGLVGEQFF.

J is TRBJ2-3 and V is TRBV29-1; D not certain. Trimming shortened V by 4 bases and J by 3 bases, and 5 bases separated the two germline ends. The CDR3 length is 11 residues. CDR1 SQVTM and CDR2 ANQGSEA come from the germline V gene. Here the CDR3 DNA reads TGCAGCGTTGCTGGGACAGATACGCAGTATTTT. Translated: CSVAGTDTQYF.

This clonotype occurred many times. The J gene is TRBJ1-5, the V gene TRBV7-9, with a possible D match to TRBD1 (5 bases). Germline V lookup: CDR1 SEHNR, CDR2 FQNEAQ (reference sequence). The ends were cut back, 5 bases at V and 0 bases at J, with 11 bases in the middle. This CDR3 has 15 amino acids. CDR3 loop: CASSVDSLSNQPQHF. Here the CDR3 DNA reads TGTGCCAGCAGCGTAGACAGTCTTAGCAATCAGCCCCAGCATTTT.

This clonotype was counted once. J is TRBJ2-1 and V is TRBV20-1, with TRBD2 matching 12 bases. The ends lost 2 bases at V and 8 bases at J; junction bases unmatched: 7. Per the germline V gene, CDR1 is DFQATT and CDR2 is SNEGSKA (reference sequence). The CDR3 is 15 amino acids. In DNA, the CDR3 is TGCAGTGCTAGAAGGACTAGCGGGATATCGTATGAGCAGTTCTTC. This codes for CSARRTSGISYEQFF.

Ten or more counts support this clonotype. The rearrangement links TRBV7-2 to TRBJ2-2; D is possibly TRBD1 (5 bases). Germline values: CDR1 SGHTA, CDR2 FQGNSA. The CDR3 sequence is 16 residues long. V lost 5 bases and J lost 6, with 19 bases in between. The CDR3 nucleotides read TGTGCCAGCAGCATAAGACAGACACCCTTAGCCGGGGAGCTGTTTTTT. As protein: CASSIRQTPLAGELFF.

This clonotype was picked up many times. This chain connects TRBV4-1 to TRBJ1-2; 8 bases line up with TRBD1. This CDR3 is built from 16 residues. The germline V gene has CDR1 MGHRA and CDR2 YSYEKL. The junction had 8 bases not matched to a gene; V was cut back by 0 bases and J by 5 bases. DNA for the CDR3: TGCGCCAGCAGCCAAGACCCAGGACAGGGAAATTATGGCTACACCTTC. It encodes CASSQDPGQGNYGYTF.

This clonotype was counted at least ten times. The chain combines TRBV7-9 with TRBJ2-5; no reliable D call. V was clipped by 6 bases and J by 2 bases, with 22 bases between them. The CDR3 is 17 amino acids. Looked up from germline, CDR1 is SEHNR and CDR2 is FQNEAQ (reference sequence). The CDR3 region has the DNA TGTGCCAGCAGACTACCCGGTCCGGAAGGGCAGCAAGAGACCCAGTACTTC. It codes for CASRLPGPEGQQETQYF. Using reference TRBV7-9 and TRBJ2-5 for the parts outside the CDR3, the full variable domain is DTGVSQNPRHKITKRGQNVTFRCDPISEHNRLYWYRQTLGQGPEFLTYFQNEAQLEKSRLLSDRFSAERPKGSFSTLEIQRTEQGDSAMYLCASRLPGPEGQQETQYFGPGTRLLVL.

The V gene is TRBV20-1, the J gene TRBJ2-5; 15 bases agree with TRBD2. Looked up from germline, CDR1 is DFQATT and CDR2 is SNEGSKA (reference sequence). CDR3 length equals 14 residues. The V segment lost 6 bases and the J segment 4 bases; nucleotides outside the gene matches: 3. The CDR3 region is CSAPGLAGGETQYF. In DNA form, the CDR3 reads TGCAGTGCCCCGGGACTAGCGGGGGGAGAGACCCAGTACTTC.

This clonotype came up many times. V is TRBV7-2 and J is TRBJ2-3; TRBD2 matches 11 bases. The V segment lost 2 bases and the J segment 3 bases; nucleotides outside the gene matches: 7. Germline values: CDR1 SGHTA, CDR2 FQGNSA. This CDR3 contains 17 residues. CDR3 residues: CASSLKIAGGITDTQYF. CDR3 coding DNA: TGTGCCAGCAGCTTAAAGATAGCGGGGGGGATAACAGATACGCAGTATTTT.

CDR3 coding DNA: TGCAGCGTTGTAGCGAACACAGATACGCAGTATTTT. This sequence encodes CSVVANTDTQYF. The chain has TRBV29-1 and TRBJ2-3; TRBD2 is a possible D gene (5 bases). The CDR3 is 12 amino acids. V was shortened by 4 bases and J by 2 bases, with 7 bases between the two germline ends. CDR1 SQVTM and CDR2 ANQGSEA come from the germline V gene.

The chain recombines TRBV7-3 with TRBJ2-2; TRBD2 matches at 10 bases. Germline V gene sequence: CDR1 SGHTA, CDR2 FQGTGA. J lost 5 bases, V lost 1 base, and 16 bases had no gene match. The CDR3 spans 20 residues. CDR3 nucleotide sequence: TGTGCCAGCAGCTTAATCCCTATTGGAGCGGGAGGGCCTGTTACCGGGGAGCTGTTTTTT. Protein: CASSLIPIGAGGPVTGELFF.

This chain connects TRBV27 to TRBJ1-2; D is undetermined. Deletions cut 2 bases from V and 5 bases from J, with 12 bases between. This CDR3 has 14 residues. Germline V gene sequence: CDR1 MNHEY, CDR2 SMNVEV (reference sequence). This CDR3 reads CASSLAGRGYGYTF. The CDR3 bases are TGTGCCAGCAGTTTAGCCGGGAGAGGGTATGGCTACACCTTC.

This clonotype has ten or more counts. The chain recombines TRBV15 with TRBJ1-2, with TRBD1 identical over 8 bases. Germline CDR1 LNHNV, CDR2 YYDKDF (reference sequence). The trim removed 3 bases at V and 8 bases at J, leaving 8 bases unmatched. The CDR3 contains 14 residues. DNA for the CDR3: TGTGCCACCAGCAGGCCCCAGGGGGCCGGGGGCTACACCTTC. This encodes CATSRPQGAGGYTF.

This clonotype was seen many times. The rearrangement links TRBV10-3 to TRBJ2-7; 7 nucleotides line up with TRBD1. With 7 bases clipped from V and 0 bases from J, the junction kept 3 bases outside the gene matches. The V gene's germline CDR1 is ENHRY and CDR2 SYGVKD. The length of the CDR3 is 13 residues. CDR3 coding DNA: TGTGCCATCATGGCAGGGGGCTCCTACGAGCAGTACTTC. Protein product: CAIMAGGSYEQYF.